This TCR beta chain is from a study of CD8+CD57+ T cells in acquired aplastic anemia. On the study more broadly: CD4+ and CD8+ cells, once sorted, gave DNA averaging about 3 ug.

Study-level points and caveats: Patients and controls had in common fewer than 30 CD8+ CDR3 sequences. In CD8+ cells, Simpson's diversity showed no significant difference between patients and controls.

Of note for this clonotype: What it binds is not known. Being one base from a much bigger clone, this may be a read error.

Genomic DNA served as template for TCR beta VDJ and CDR3 profiling. TCRdb processed the reads anew with MiXCR; each CDR3 protein has one entry. The sample has some 150,000 distinct CDR3 sequences; 40% to 55% are singletons. The CDR3 runs to 16 residues. Trimming cost V 8 bases and J 6 bases; bases outside gene matches: 16. From germline, CDR1 is MRHNA and CDR2 SNTAGT. Previously, flow cytometry had revealed CD8+CD57+ cell expansion in the patients chosen for sequencing. Each patient had severe acquired aplastic anemia. The rearrangement links TRBV6-4 to TRBJ2-1; 7 nucleotides match TRBD1. The clonotype comes from a human donor with aplastic anemia. The sequenced sample was sorted CD4+, CD8+, or CD8+CD57+ T cells (not recorded which) from PBMCs. The CDR3 here is CASGDEGAVNLNEQFF. CDR3 sequence (DNA): TGTGCCAGCGGAGACGAGGGGGCTGTGAACCTCAATGAGCAGTTCTTC.